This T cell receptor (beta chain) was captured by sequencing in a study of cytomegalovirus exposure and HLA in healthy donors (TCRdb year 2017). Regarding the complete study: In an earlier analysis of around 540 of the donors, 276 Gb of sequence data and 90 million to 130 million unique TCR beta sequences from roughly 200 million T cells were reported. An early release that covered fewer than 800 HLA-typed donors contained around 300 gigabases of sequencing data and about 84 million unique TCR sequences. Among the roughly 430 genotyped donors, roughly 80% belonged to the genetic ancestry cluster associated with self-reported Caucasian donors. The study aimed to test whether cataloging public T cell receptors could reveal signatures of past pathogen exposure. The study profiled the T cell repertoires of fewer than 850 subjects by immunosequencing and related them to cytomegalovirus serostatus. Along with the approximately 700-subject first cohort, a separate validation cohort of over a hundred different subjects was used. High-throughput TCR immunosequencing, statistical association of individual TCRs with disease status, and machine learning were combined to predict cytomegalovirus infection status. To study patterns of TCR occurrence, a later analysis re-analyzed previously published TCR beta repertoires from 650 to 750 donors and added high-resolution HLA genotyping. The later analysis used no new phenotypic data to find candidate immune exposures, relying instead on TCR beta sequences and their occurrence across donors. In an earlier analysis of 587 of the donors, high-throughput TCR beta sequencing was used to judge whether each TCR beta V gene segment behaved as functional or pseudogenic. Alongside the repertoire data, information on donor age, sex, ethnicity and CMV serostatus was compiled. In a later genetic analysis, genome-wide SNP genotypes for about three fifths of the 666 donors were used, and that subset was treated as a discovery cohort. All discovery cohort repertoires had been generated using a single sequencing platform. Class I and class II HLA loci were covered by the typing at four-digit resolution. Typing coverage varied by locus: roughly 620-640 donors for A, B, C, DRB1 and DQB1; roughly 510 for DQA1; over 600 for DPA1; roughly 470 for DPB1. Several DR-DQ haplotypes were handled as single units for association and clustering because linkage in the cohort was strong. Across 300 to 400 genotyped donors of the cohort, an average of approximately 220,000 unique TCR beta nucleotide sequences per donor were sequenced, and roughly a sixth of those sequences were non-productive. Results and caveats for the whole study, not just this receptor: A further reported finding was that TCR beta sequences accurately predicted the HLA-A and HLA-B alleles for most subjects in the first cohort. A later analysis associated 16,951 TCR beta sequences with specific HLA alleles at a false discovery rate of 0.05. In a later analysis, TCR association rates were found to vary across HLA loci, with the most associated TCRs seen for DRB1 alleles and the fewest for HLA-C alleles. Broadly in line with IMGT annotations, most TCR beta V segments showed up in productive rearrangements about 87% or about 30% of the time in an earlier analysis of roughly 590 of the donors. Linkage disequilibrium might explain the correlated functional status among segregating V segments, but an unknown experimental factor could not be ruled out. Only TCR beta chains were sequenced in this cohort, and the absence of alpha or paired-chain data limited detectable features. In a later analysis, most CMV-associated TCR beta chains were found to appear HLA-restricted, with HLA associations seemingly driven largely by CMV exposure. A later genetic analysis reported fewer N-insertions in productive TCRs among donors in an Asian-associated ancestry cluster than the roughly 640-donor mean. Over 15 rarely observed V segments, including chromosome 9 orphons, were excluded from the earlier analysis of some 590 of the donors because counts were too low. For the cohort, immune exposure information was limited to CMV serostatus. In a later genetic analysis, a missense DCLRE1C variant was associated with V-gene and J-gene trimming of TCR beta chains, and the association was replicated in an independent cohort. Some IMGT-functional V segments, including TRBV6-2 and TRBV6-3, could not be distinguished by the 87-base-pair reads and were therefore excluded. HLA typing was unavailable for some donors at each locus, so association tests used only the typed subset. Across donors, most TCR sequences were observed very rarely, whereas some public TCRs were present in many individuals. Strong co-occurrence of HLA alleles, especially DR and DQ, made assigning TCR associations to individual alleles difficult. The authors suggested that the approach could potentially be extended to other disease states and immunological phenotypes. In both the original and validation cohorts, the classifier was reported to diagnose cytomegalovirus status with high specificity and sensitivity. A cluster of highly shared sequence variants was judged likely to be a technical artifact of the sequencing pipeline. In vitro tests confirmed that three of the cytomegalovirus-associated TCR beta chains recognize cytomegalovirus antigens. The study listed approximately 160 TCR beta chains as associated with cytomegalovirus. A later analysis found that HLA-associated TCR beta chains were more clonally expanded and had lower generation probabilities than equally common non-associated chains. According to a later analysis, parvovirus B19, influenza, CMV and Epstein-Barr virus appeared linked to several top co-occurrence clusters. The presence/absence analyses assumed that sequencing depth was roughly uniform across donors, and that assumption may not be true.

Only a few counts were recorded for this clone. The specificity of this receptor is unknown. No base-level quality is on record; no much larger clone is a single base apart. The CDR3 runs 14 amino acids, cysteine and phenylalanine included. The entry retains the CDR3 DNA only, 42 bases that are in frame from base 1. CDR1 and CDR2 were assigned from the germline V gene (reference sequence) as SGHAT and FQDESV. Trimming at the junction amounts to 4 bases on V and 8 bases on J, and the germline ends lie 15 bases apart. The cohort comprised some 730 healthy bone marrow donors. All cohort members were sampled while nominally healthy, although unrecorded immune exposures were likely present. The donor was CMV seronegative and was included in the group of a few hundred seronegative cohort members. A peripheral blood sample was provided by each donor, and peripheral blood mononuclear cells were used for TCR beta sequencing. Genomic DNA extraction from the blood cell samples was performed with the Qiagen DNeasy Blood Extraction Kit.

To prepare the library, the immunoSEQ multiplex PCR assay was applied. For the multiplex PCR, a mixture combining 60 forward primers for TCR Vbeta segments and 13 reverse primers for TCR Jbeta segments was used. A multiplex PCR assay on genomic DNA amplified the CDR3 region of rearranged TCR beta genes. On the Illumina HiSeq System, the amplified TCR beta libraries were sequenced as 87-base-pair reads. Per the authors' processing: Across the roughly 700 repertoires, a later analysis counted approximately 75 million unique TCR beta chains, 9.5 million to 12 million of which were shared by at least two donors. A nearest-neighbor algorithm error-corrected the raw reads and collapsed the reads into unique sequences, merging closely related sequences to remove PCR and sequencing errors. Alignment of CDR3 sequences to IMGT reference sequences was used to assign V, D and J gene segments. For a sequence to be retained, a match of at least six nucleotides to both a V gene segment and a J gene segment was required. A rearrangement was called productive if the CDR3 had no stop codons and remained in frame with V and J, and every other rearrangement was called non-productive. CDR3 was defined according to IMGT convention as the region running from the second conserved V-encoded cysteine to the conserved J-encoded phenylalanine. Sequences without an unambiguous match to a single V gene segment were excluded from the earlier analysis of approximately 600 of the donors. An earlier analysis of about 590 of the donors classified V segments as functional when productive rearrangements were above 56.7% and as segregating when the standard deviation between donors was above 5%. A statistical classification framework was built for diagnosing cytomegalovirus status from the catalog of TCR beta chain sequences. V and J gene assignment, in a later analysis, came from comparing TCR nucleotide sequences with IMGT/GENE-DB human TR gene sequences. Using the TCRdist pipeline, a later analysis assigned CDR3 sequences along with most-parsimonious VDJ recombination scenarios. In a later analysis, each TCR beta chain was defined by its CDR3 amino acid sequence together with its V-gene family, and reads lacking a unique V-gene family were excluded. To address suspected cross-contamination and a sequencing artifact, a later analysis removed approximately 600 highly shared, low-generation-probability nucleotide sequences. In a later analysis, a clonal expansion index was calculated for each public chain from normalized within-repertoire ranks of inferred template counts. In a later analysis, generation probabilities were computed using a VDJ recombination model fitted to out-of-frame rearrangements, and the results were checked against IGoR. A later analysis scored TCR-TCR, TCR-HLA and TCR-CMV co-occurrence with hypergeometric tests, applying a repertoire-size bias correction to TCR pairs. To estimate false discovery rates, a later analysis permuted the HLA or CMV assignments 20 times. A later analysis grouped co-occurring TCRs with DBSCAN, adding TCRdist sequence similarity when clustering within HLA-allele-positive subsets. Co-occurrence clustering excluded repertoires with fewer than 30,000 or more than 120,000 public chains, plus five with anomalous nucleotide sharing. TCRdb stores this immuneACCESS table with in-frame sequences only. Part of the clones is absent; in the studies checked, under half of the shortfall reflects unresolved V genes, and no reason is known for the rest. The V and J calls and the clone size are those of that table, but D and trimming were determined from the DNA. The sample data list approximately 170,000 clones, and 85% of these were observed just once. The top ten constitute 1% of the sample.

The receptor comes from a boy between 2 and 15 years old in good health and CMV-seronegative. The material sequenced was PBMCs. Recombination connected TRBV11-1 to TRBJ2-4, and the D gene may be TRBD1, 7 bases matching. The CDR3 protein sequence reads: CASSSRGRGDIQYF. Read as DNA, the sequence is TGTGCCAGCAGCTCTAGGGGGCGCGGGGACATTCAGTACTTC.